The following is a T cell receptor (beta chain) sequence with its context. This clonotype appeared many times. Its recognized antigen is unknown. No base quality values were provided; no much bigger clone lies one nucleotide off. The protocol used for the library was 5' RACE. Instrument used: NextSeq 500. To correct for sequencing error and PCR bias, the TCR library protocol tagged individual cDNA molecules with unique molecular identifiers. Both TCR alpha and beta chains were sequenced, and tight co-correlation was observed between alpha and beta sequence abundances in each sample. Per the authors' processing: V gene, J gene and CDR3 annotation of TCR sequences was performed with Decombinator V4. Expanded TCRs were defined as changing significantly between any two time points under a Poisson model with p below 0.0001. TCR abundances were normalised to the total number of TCRs sequenced in each sample and reported as counts per million. TRAV1-2 paired with TRAJ12, TRAJ20 or TRAJ33 defined MAIT TCRs, while TRAV10 paired with TRAJ18 defined iNKT TCRs. VDJdb, accessed 1 November 2021, was searched for CMV, EBV and SARS-CoV-2 annotated TCRs, with TCRs annotated for multiple antigens excluded. The public reads were reprocessed in TCRdb via fastp at Q25 and MiXCR, keeping in-frame beta chains. Rows matching on CDR3 protein sequence are summarized as one entry with the most common DNA and genes. The V and J calls, along with clone size, are taken from TCRdb and not from the paper's own processing. For this sample the table gives about 76,000 distinct CDR3 sequences, of which approximately 10% were detected only once. The top ten clonotypes cover roughly 4.7% of the sample.

The CDR3 covers 14 residues, taking in both the cysteine and the phenylalanine. Left in the record is the CDR3 DNA by itself, 42 bases read in frame from the first base. From a lookup of the germline V gene, CDR1 and CDR2 are SGHNT and YENEEA. V lost 5 bases and J lost 4 bases; the stretch between them is 12 bases long. The data originate from a study of early T cells in non-severe SARS-CoV-2 infection (dated by TCRdb to the early 2020s). With respect to the entire study: TCR sequencing used bulk RNA from unsorted whole blood, so alpha and beta chains could not be paired.

Overall results and qualifications from the work: VDJdb matching was skewed toward anti-spike CD8 responses and likely underestimated virus-specific expansions by missing private and CD4 specificities.

Set within a cohort of healthcare workers in London, UK, this nested case-control study involved weekly PCR testing of nasopharyngeal swabs along with blood sampling. Healthcare workers were recruited during the week of the UK lockdown, between 23 and 31 March 2020, and followed weekly for up to roughly 15 weeks. The receptor was isolated from an adult who was a healthcare worker with PCR-confirmed SARS-CoV-2 infection or an uninfected control (not recorded which). Material: whole blood. The chain is made from TRBV11-3 and TRBJ2-1; a weak D assignment points to TRBD1 (6 bases agree). CDR3 protein: CASSPPDRYNEQFF. The DNA reads TGTGCCAGCAGCCCTCCGGACAGATACAATGAGCAGTTCTTC.